This T cell receptor beta chain was recovered during a study of T cell changes during pregnancy in multiple sclerosis. CDR1 and CDR2 from the germline V gene are GTSNPN and SVGIG (reference sequence). There are 14 residues in the CDR3. After removal of 0 bases from V and 6 bases from J, the junction contained 8 bases not matched to a gene. Method: immunoSEQ multiplex PCR; TCRdb's copy keeps in-frame clones and lacks some. Of tens of thousands of clones listed, roughly nine tenths were seen once; the top ten hold 1.4%. The clonotype originates from a female donor with multiple sclerosis, enrolled in a pregnancy study. The sequences come from peripheral blood, collected in the second trimester of pregnancy. The chain links TRBV30 to TRBJ2-7; TRBD2 agrees at 7 bases. CDR3 coding DNA: TGTGCCTGGAGTGTATTTGCGGGAGTTAGCGAGCAGTACTTC. Translation gives CAWSVFAGVSEQYF.